This is a list of T cell receptor beta chains from one sample in a study of blood T cell repertoires in COVID-19. This table comes from immunoSEQ multiplex PCR, and its TCRdb copy is limited to in-frame clones, with some not included. This sample carries hundreds of thousands of clones, about 83% of them seen once, and the ten largest clones take about 7.4%. Specimen: peripheral blood. These receptors originate from a woman aged 50 to 65 with acute or convalescent COVID-19. Both conserved end residues are part of each CDR3.

V,J,CDR3
TRBV7-2,TRBJ1-1,CASSLDPSSGAFF
TRBV4-3,TRBJ2-3,CASSQSSGAWGDTQYF
TRBV19,TRBJ1-2,CASTDRGNGYTF
TRBV3-1/TRBV3-2,TRBJ1-5,CASSQGRADNQPQHF
TRBV30,TRBJ1-6,CAWSPGTANSPLHF
TRBV6-2/TRBV6-3,TRBJ1-5,CASSMDHRNQPQHF
TRBV11-2,TRBJ2-3,CASSQPGFNRDTQYF
TRBV30,TRBJ2-1,CAWSETLAGVNEQFF
TRBV5-4,TRBJ2-6,CASRLVLAANSGANVLTF
TRBV15,TRBJ2-3,CATSRGGRGSTDTQYF
TRBV2,TRBJ2-1,CASSTGLAGGREFF
TRBV3-1/TRBV3-2,TRBJ1-4,CASSQEIVRDRRKEKLFF
TRBV6-5,TRBJ1-4,CASSYFKGEKLFF
TRBV28,TRBJ1-6,CASSSTDRGYSPLHF
TRBV7-8,TRBJ1-2,CASSPQGVYGYTF
TRBV30,TRBJ2-5,CAWSVPGLAGGETQYF
TRBV6-1,TRBJ2-5,CASSEQGREETQYF
TRBV5-4,TRBJ2-5,CASSDQRLAGGKGETQYF
TRBV3-1/TRBV3-2,TRBJ1-6,CASSLGGSGNSPLHF
TRBV15,TRBJ2-1,CATSRDSGEQFF
TRBV2,TRBJ1-5,CASKTGISNQPQHF
TRBV27,TRBJ1-5,CASSSPQGGQPQHF
TRBV10-2,TRBJ1-1,CASSVRRENTEAFF
TRBV28,TRBJ1-6,CASMGRAYNSPLHF
TRBV4-3,TRBJ2-6,CASSRASGANVLTF
TRBV5-1,TRBJ2-1,CASSMEGAGEQFF
TRBV6-6,TRBJ1-1,CASSYSAQEAFF
TRBV28,TRBJ1-5,CASSFPRGGGKGNQPQHF
TRBV5-6,TRBJ1-2,CASSFGSRGYTF
TRBV11-1,TRBJ2-3,CASSLARGGGALRDTQYF
TRBV2,TRBJ1-3,CASSETTVSGNTIYF
TRBV28,TRBJ1-3,CASRTGGSGNTIYF
TRBV4-3,TRBJ2-7,CASSQDLSSYEQYF
TRBV11-3,TRBJ2-1,CASSLRLVGEQFF
TRBV25-1,TRBJ1-3,CASSLTGGNTIYF
TRBV5-1,TRBJ1-1,CASTPDRTNTEAFF
TRBV28,TRBJ1-4,CASRGWATEPTNEKLFF
TRBV4-3,TRBJ1-2,CASSQEGGNYGYTF
TRBV30,TRBJ1-5,CAWSDRDPSWPQHF
TRBV30,TRBJ1-1,CAWRNQGAMNTEAFF
TRBV7-2,TRBJ2-3,CASSSIRGGDTQYF